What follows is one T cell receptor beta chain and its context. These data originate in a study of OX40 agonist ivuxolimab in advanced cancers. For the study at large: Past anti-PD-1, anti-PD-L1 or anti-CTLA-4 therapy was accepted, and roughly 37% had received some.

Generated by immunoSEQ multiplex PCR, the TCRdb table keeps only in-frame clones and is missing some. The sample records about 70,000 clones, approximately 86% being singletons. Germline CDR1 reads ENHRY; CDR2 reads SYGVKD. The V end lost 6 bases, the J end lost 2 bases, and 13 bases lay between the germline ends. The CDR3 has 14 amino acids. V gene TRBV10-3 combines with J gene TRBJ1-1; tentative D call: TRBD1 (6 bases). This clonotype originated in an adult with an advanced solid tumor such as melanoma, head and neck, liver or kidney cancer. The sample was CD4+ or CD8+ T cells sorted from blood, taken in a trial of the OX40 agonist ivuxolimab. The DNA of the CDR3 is TGTGCCATCAGGGGGGCAGGGTTTAACACTGAAGCTTTCTTT. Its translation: CAIRGAGFNTEAFF.